The sequence of this T cell receptor beta chain was determined in a study of tumor and adjacent non-tumor tissue in lung cancer. Study background: Patients comprised about eleven adenocarcinoma, a couple of squamous cell carcinoma and 1 small cell lung cancer.

CDR1 and CDR2 (germline): SGHAT, FQNNGV. CDR3 size: 15 residues. On this clonotype itself: Its ends do not fully match the called genes, so a read error is possible.

This sample's RNA came from whole unsorted tissue. A modified ARM-PCR protocol with three rounds of nested PCR amplified TCRbeta. TCRdb re-derived calls from the multiplex PCR reads in MiXCR, one entry per CDR3 protein. The table has 55,000 to 70,000 distinct CDR3 sequences, about three fifths seen once. This TCR derives from a man aged 45 to 65 with non-small cell lung cancer. This chain joins TRBV11-2 and TRBJ1-6; the match to TRBD1 covers 9 bases. The sequenced sample consisted of lung tumor tissue. CDR3 loop: CANSPDRGHNSLLHF. Here the CDR3 DNA reads TGTGCCAACAGCCCGGACAGGGGCCATAACTCACTCCTCCACTTT.